The 2 T cell receptor beta chains given below trace back to one sample, sequenced in a study of T-cell memory formation after mild COVID-19. TCRdb reprocessed the 5' RACE reads via MiXCR and lists one record per CDR3 protein. The data show over 12,000 distinct CDR3 sequences, about 21% seen once. Source material: PBMCs or a T cell subset sorted from them (not recorded which). The receptors were gathered from an adult woman who had mild COVID-19 (a few samples of this study predate the infection). Cell type and time point are not known.

This clonotype was counted many times. The rearrangement joins TRBV11-2 to TRBJ2-7; tentatively, D is TRBD1 or TRBD2 (6 bases each). CDR3 length: 16 amino acids. V was shortened by 5 bases and J by 0 bases, with 17 bases between the two germline ends. CDR1 SGHAT and CDR2 FQNNGV come from the germline V gene. CDR3 DNA sequence: TGTGCCAGCAGCCAAGGGGGGATTACCAGCTCCTACGAGCAGTACTTC. Protein product: CASSQGGITSSYEQYF.

This clonotype has a count of ten or more. The CDR3: CAWRVLGPLPYNEQFF. CDR3 in DNA: TGTGCCTGGAGGGTACTAGGACCCCTTCCCTACAATGAGCAGTTCTTC. The genes are TRBV30 and TRBJ2-1; maybe TRBD2 (5 bases). Looked up from germline, CDR1 is GTSNPN and CDR2 is SVGIG (reference sequence). Trimming shortened V by 3 bases and J by 2 bases, and 17 bases separated the two germline ends. The CDR3 sequence is 16 residues long.